This T cell receptor beta chain came from a study of T cell changes during pregnancy in multiple sclerosis. Profiling relied on immunoSEQ multiplex PCR, and the TCRdb table lists in-frame clones only, not all of them. The table records tens of thousands of clones, 93% of them present only once. Trimming removed 7 bases from V and 4 bases from J; junction bases left unmatched: 7. CDR3 length: 15 amino acids. Germline V gene data show CDR1 as MNHEY and CDR2 as SVGAGI. This TCR was recovered from a female donor with multiple sclerosis, enrolled in a pregnancy study. This sample comprised CD8+ T cells from peripheral blood mononuclear cells, obtained in the third trimester of pregnancy. The rearrangement joins TRBV6-5 to TRBJ2-2; 9 positions agree with TRBD1. In DNA form, the CDR3 reads TGTGCCAGCACCACGGGACAGGGAATCACCGGGGAGCTGTTTTTT. Its protein is CASTTGQGITGELFF.